The clone carrying this T cell receptor (beta chain) was observed at least ten times. TCRdb itself ran the 5' RACE reads through MiXCR, one entry per CDR3 protein. Of some 43,000 distinct CDR3 sequences listed, 8% to 11% were seen once; the top ten hold 17%. This record comes from a study of spatial heterogeneity in lung cancer. The time point is: blood at routine non-recurrence follow-up after resection. Germline CDR1 and CDR2: LNHDA and SQIVND (reference sequence). V shed 1 base, J shed 3 bases, and the junction held 6 bases outside the gene matches. This CDR3 region has 16 residues. This receptor was taken from a female donor with early-stage non-small cell lung cancer. The sample consisted of PBMCs, taken at follow-up. The chain employs TRBV19 and TRBJ1-3; TRBD1 aligns across 7 bases. In DNA, the CDR3 is TGTGCCAGTAGTATAGCTGGGACAGCCGATGGAAACACCATATATTTT. Its translation is CASSIAGTADGNTIYF.